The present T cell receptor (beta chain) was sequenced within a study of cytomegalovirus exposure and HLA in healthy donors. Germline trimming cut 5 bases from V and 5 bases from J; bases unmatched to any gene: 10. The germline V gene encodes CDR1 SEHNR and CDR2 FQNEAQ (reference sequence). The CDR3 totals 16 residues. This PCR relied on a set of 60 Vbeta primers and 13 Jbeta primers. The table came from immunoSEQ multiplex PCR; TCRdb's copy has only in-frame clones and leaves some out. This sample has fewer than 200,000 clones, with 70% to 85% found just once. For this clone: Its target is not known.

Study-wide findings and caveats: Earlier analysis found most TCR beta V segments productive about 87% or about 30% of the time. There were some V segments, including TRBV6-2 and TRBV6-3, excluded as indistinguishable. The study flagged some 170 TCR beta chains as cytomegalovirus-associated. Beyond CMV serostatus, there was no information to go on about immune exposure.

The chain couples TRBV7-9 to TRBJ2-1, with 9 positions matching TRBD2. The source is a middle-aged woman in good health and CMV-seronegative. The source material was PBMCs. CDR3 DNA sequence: TGTGCCAGCAGCCCTGTAGCGGGAGCAGTTAACAATGAGCAGTTCTTC. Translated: CASSPVAGAVNNEQFF. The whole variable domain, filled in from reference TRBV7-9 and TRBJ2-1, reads DTGVSQNPRHKITKRGQNVTFRCDPISEHNRLYWYRQTLGQGPEFLTYFQNEAQLEKSRLLSDRFSAERPKGSFSTLEIQRTEQGDSAMYLCASSPVAGAVNNEQFFGPGTRLTVL.